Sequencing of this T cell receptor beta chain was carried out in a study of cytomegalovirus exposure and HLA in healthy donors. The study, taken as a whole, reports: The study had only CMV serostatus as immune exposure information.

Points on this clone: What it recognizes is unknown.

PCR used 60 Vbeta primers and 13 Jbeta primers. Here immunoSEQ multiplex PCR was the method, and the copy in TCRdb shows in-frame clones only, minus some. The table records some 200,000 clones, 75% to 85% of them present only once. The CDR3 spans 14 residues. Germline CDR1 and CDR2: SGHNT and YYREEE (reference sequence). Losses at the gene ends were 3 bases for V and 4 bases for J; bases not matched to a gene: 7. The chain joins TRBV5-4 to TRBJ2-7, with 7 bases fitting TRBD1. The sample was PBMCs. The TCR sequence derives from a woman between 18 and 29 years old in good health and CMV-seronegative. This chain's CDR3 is CASSYDQGEYEQYF. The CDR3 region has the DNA TGTGCCAGCAGCTATGATCAGGGGGAGTACGAGCAGTACTTC.